The sequence of this T cell receptor (beta chain) was determined in a study of blood T cell repertoires in COVID-19. Study context: T cells, B-cell-depleted T cells, or PBMCs supplied cDNA or gDNA.

The CDR3 consists of 14 residues. Germline values: CDR1 MNHNY, CDR2 SVGAGI (reference sequence). V gave up 0 bases and J gave up 6 bases, with 12 bases separating them. In the source study's methods: Reference gene primers were amplified, and this amplification served to estimate nucleated cell counts. The table came from immunoSEQ multiplex PCR; TCRdb's copy has only in-frame clones and leaves some out. V and J calls and clone size follow that table, whereas D and trimming were derived from the DNA. The sample consists of about 340,000 clones, about 87% of them appearing once. Seattle cases were enrolled at active infection and followed longitudinally.

The receptor's source is a woman between 45 and 60 years old with COVID-19, enrolled during active disease. The source material was peripheral blood. This chain uses TRBV6-6 with TRBJ2-7, with D unresolved. The DNA for the CDR3 is TGTGCCAGCAGTTACTCAGACTGGAAAGTCGAGCAGTACTTC. It specifies CASSYSDWKVEQYF.